The 16 T cell receptor beta chains listed next were all sequenced from one sample in a study of shared clonotypes between healthy human individuals. Produced via immunoSEQ multiplex PCR; TCRdb's table is partial and in-frame only. Among about 1.1 million clones, more than 75% were seen once, and the ten largest hold 0.52%. The sequenced material came from memory CD4+ T cells from PBMCs. Subset noted: CD45RA-negative fraction. All receptors come from a man younger than 30 in good health. Some clones in this sample may be carry-over from other donors' samples.

The chain carries TRBV9 and TRBJ2-1; the D is unclear. The CDR3 runs to 14 residues. Germline V lookup: CDR1 SGDLS, CDR2 YYNGEE. V was pared by 0 bases and J by 9 bases, with 13 bases between. Written as DNA, the CDR3 is TGTGCCAGCAGCGTAGCTACGACCGTTGCTGAGCAGTTCTTC. It specifies CASSVATTVAEQFF.

The V call is TRBV30, the J call TRBJ1-4, with D uncertain. Trimming removed 3 bases at V and 8 bases at J, with 16 bases between. Germline assignment: CDR1 GTSNPN and CDR2 SVGIG (reference sequence). This CDR3 spans 14 amino acids. CDR3 region: CAWRDHGGKEKLFF. Here the CDR3 DNA reads TGTGCCTGGAGAGACCACGGCGGTAAGGAAAAACTGTTTTTT.

The rearrangement uses TRBV5-4 and TRBJ1-1; the D gene is possibly TRBD1 (6 bases). The germline V gene has CDR1 SGHNT and CDR2 YYREEE (reference sequence). The CDR3 is 17 amino acids. V dropped 4 bases and J dropped 5 bases, with 24 bases sitting between them. In nucleotides, the CDR3 is TGTGCCAGCAGCCCCGGGGGCGCGACCCTAGTAAGGACTGAAGCTTTCTTT. This codes for CASSPGGATLVRTEAFF. Supplemented by reference TRBV5-4 and TRBJ1-1, the full variable domain reads ETGVTQSPTHLIKTRGQQVTLRCSSQSGHNTVSWYQQALGQGPQFIFQYYREEENGRGNFPPRFSGLQFPNYSSELNVNALELDDSALYLCASSPGGATLVRTEAFFGQGTRLTVV.

V and J are TRBV9 and TRBJ2-4; D unresolved. Germline values: CDR1 SGDLS, CDR2 YYNGEE. V was clipped by 2 bases and J by 8 bases, with 14 bases between them. CDR3 length: 14 amino acids. Here the CDR3 DNA reads TGTGCCAGCAGCGTTACCCAGAATGGAGACATTCAGTACTTC. It yields the protein CASSVTQNGDIQYF.

Here the CDR3 reads CASSLGPGGGYGYTF. In DNA form, the CDR3 reads TGTGCCAGCAGCTTGGGGCCAGGGGGCGGCTATGGCTACACCTTC. The chain joins TRBV5-5 to TRBJ1-2, with 8 bases aligning to TRBD1. J gave up 4 bases and V 0 bases, and 5 bases lay outside the gene matches. Germline V CDR1 and CDR2: SGHKS, YYEKEE (reference sequence). This CDR3 spans 15 amino acids.

V gene TRBV6-6 combines with J gene TRBJ2-1, with D possibly matching TRBD2 (6 bases). The CDR3 spans 15 residues. Germline CDR1 MNHNY, CDR2 SVGAGI (reference sequence). V lost 6 bases and J 4 bases, leaving 16 bases between the germline ends. CDR3 nucleotides: TGTGCCAGCAGCACCCTAGCGCGCTATTACAATGAGCAGTTCTTC. Protein: CASSTLARYYNEQFF.

CDR3 in amino acids: CASSSEQGSFYGYTF. CDR3 bases: TGTGCCAGCAGCTCAGAACAGGGATCTTTCTATGGCTACACCTTC. The genes are TRBV11-2 and TRBJ1-2; D perhaps matches TRBD1 (6 bases). V lost 4 bases to trimming and J lost 4 bases, with 16 bases between them. Germline V lookup: CDR1 SGHAT, CDR2 FQNNGV. This CDR3 spans 15 amino acids.

The genes are TRBV7-9 and TRBJ1-2; possible D gene TRBD1, 6 bases. This CDR3 spans 12 amino acids. From germline, CDR1 is SEHNR and CDR2 FQNEAQ (reference sequence). V gave up 5 bases and J gave up 7 bases, with 11 bases separating them. DNA for the CDR3: TGTGCCAGCAGCCCAACAGGGACTGGCTACACCTTC. Translation: CASSPTGTGYTF.

This clone has only one observation. V gene TRBV7-8 combines with J gene TRBJ2-7; D is unclear. The V end lost 2 bases, the J end lost 5 bases, and 10 bases lay between the germline ends. CDR3 length equals 13 residues. The germline CDR1 and CDR2 sequences are SGHVS and FQNEAQ. The CDR3 loop is CASSLSAPHEQYF. DNA of the CDR3: TGTGCCAGCAGCTTATCCGCGCCTCACGAGCAGTACTTC.

The chain recombines TRBV5-1 with TRBJ2-5, with unresolved D. This CDR3 contains 12 residues. Germline V CDR1 and CDR2: SGHRS, YFSETQ. The germline V and J ends were trimmed by 4 bases and 5 bases, with 9 bases remaining between them. In DNA form, the CDR3 reads TGCGCCAGCAGCCCGGCGTTGGAGACCCAGTACTTC. It codes for CASSPALETQYF.

The chain is built from TRBV4-2 and TRBJ2-1; 10 nucleotides line up with TRBD2. V shed 2 bases and J 5 bases; nucleotides not matched to a gene: 6. CDR3 length: 16 residues. Germline values: CDR1 LGHNA, CDR2 YNFKEQ. DNA for the CDR3: TGTGCCAGCAGCCAATCTAGCGGGAGTACCCACAATGAGCAGTTCTTC. Protein sequence: CASSQSSGSTHNEQFF.

The rearrangement joins TRBV28 to TRBJ2-3, with TRBD2 matching 11 bases. After removal of 3 bases from V and 2 bases from J, the junction contained 7 bases not matched to a gene. The germline V gene encodes CDR1 MDHEN and CDR2 SYDVKM. The CDR3 sequence is 17 residues long. Here the CDR3 DNA reads TGTGCCAGCAGTTTTAAGGCACTAGCGGGAGTCACAGATACGCAGTATTTT. Amino acids: CASSFKALAGVTDTQYF.

The chain carries TRBV15 and TRBJ2-1; 10 positions match TRBD2. The ends lost 5 bases at V and 8 bases at J; junction bases unmatched: 3. CDR3 length: 13 amino acids. CDR1 LNHNV and CDR2 YYDKDF come from the germline V gene (reference sequence). The CDR3 sequence: CATSGLAGDEQFF. CDR3 coding DNA: TGTGCCACCAGCGGCCTAGCGGGAGATGAGCAGTTCTTC.

At least ten counts were recorded for this clone. The V gene is TRBV7-8, the J gene TRBJ2-5; the D is unclear. TRBJ2-7 matches the DNA end more closely, so the J call is doubtful. This CDR3 comprises 15 residues. The germline gives CDR1 SGHVS, CDR2 FQNEAQ. The CDR3 DNA reads as TGTGCCAGCAGTTTCCTCCGCTACTCACCCTACGAGCAGTACTTC. This gives the protein CASSFLRYSPYEQYF.

The CDR3 reads CASSPVAGEEQFF. The CDR3 nucleotides are TGTGCCAGCAGCCCGGTCGCGGGAGAGGAGCAGTTCTTC. The genes are TRBV7-9 and TRBJ2-1; 7 bases line up with TRBD2. The junction had 8 bases not matched to a gene; V was cut back by 5 bases and J by 10 bases. Looked up from germline, CDR1 is SEHNR and CDR2 is FQNEAQ (reference sequence). The CDR3 runs to 13 residues.

CDR3 coding DNA: TGTGCCAGCAGCGCCGGACTAGCGGGAGGTCTAGAGACCCAGTACTTC. Translating gives CASSAGLAGGLETQYF. This chain connects TRBV9 to TRBJ2-5; 14 bases map to TRBD2. The V gene end was trimmed by 3 bases and the J gene end by 4 bases; junction bases not matched to a gene: 5. The CDR3 sequence is 16 residues long. Germline V gene lookup returns CDR1 SGDLS and CDR2 YYNGEE.